These 32 T cell receptor beta chains came from one sample sequenced in a study of identical twins. MiXCR, applied by TCRdb to the 5' RACE reads, yields one record per CDR3 protein. The data show 1.5 million to 2 million distinct CDR3 sequences, around a third seen once. Source material: cord blood. These receptors originate from a newborn girl in good health.

The chain has TRBV28 and TRBJ2-7; 8 bases fit TRBD1. The V gene end was trimmed by 7 bases and the J gene end by 1 base; junction bases not matched to a gene: 6. From germline, CDR1 is MDHEN and CDR2 SYDVKM. The CDR3 totals 14 residues. CDR3 nucleotide sequence: TGTGCCAGCACCATGGACAGGGTTTCCTACGAGCAGTACTTC. Its translation: CASTMDRVSYEQYF. The whole variable domain, filled in from reference TRBV28 and TRBJ2-7, reads DVKVTQSSRYLVKRTGEKVFLECVQDMDHENMFWYRQDPGLGLRLIYFSYDVKMKEKGDIPEGYSVSREKKERFSLILESASTNQTSMYLCASTMDRVSYEQYFGPGTRLTVT.

The sample holds a few counts of this clonotype. This chain uses TRBV12-3 or TRBV12-4 with TRBJ2-1, with D possibly matching TRBD2 (6 bases). The CDR3 contains 16 residues. V lost 5 bases, J lost 2 bases, and 16 bases lay in between. DNA of the CDR3: TGTGCCAGCAGTCTCCATCCGGGACTTCCCTACAATGAGCAGTTCTTC. Amino acids: CASSLHPGLPYNEQFF.

This clonotype was seen only a few times. This chain joins TRBV12-3 or TRBV12-4 and TRBJ2-5; 8 bases align to TRBD1. The CDR3 has 15 residues. Trimming removed 7 bases from V and 2 bases from J; junction bases left unmatched: 9. Here the CDR3 DNA reads TGTGCCAGCAATCGACAGGGGACAAGACAAGAGACCCAGTACTTC. This sequence encodes CASNRQGTRQETQYF.

The chain recombines TRBV11-2 with TRBJ1-4; D gene uncertain. This CDR3 region has 13 residues. The germline CDR1 and CDR2 sequences are SGHAT and FQNNGV. Trimming stripped 5 bases from V and 7 bases from J, with 11 bases between. CDR3 residues: CASSPRPGEKLFF. DNA of the CDR3: TGTGCCAGCAGCCCCAGGCCCGGTGAAAAACTGTTTTTT. The variable domain in full, with the rest retrieved from reference TRBV11-2 and TRBJ1-4, is EAGVAQSPRYKIIEKRQSVAFWCNPISGHATLYWYQQILGQGPKLLIQFQNNGVVDDSQLPKDRFSAERLKGVDSTLKIQPAKLEDSAVYLCASSPRPGEKLFFGSGTQLSVL.

This clonotype was counted at least ten times. The rearrangement links TRBV12-3 or TRBV12-4 to TRBJ2-1, with TRBD1 as a possible D gene (6 bases). The germline V and J ends were trimmed by 3 bases and 6 bases, with 15 bases remaining between them. The CDR3 sequence is 15 residues long. CDR3: CASSFRGKNLNEQFF. The CDR3 nucleotides are TGTGCCAGCAGTTTCAGGGGAAAGAACCTCAATGAGCAGTTCTTC.

The chain recombines TRBV6-5 with TRBJ1-2; D gene ambiguous. CDR1 is MNHEY, CDR2 SVGAGI, per germline. CDR3 length equals 14 residues. V shed 2 bases and J shed 0 bases, with 7 bases lying between them. The CDR3 DNA sequence: TGTGCCAGCAGTTACCGAGCCCCTAACTATGGCTACACCTTC. Translated, it gives CASSYRAPNYGYTF.

The CDR3 protein is CASSQATGGNIQYF. Here the CDR3 DNA reads TGTGCCAGCAGCCAGGCGACGGGGGGGAACATTCAGTACTTC. J is TRBJ2-5 and V is TRBV14; TRBD2 matches at 8 bases. The better agreement between TRBJ2-4 and the DNA end casts doubt on the J call. The CDR3 is 14 residues long. The germline gives CDR1 SGHDN, CDR2 FVKESK.

This clonotype was observed a handful of times. This chain joins TRBV18 and TRBJ1-4; no firm D call. Trimming left V 3 bases short and J 0 bases short, with 2 bases between. This CDR3 has 13 residues. Per the germline V gene, CDR1 is KGHSH and CDR2 is LQKENI. CDR3 in amino acids: CASSPPTNEKLFF. The CDR3 DNA follows: TGTGCCAGCTCACCCCCAACTAATGAAAAACTGTTTTTT.

This clonotype occurred a few times. The chain recombines TRBV7-2 with TRBJ2-1, with D uncertain. Trimming took 0 bases from V and 0 from J, leaving 12 bases between them. Per the germline V gene, CDR1 is SGHTA and CDR2 is FQGNSA. The CDR3 length is 17 residues. The CDR3, as DNA: TGTGCCAGCAGCTTAGCGTATTCGATTCGCTCCTACAATGAGCAGTTCTTC. As protein: CASSLAYSIRSYNEQFF.

The V call is TRBV3-1, the J call TRBJ2-3; 9 nucleotides agree with TRBD2. The CDR3 spans 15 residues. Germline V lookup: CDR1 LGHDT, CDR2 YNNKEL (reference sequence). The trim removed 1 base at V and 8 bases at J, leaving 7 bases unmatched. The CDR3 spells CASSQAVAGAGTQYF. In DNA, the CDR3 is TGTGCCAGCAGCCAAGCGGTAGCGGGAGCAGGTACGCAGTATTTT.

The chain uses TRBV12-3 or TRBV12-4 and TRBJ2-7; TRBD2 matches at 9 bases. V shed 7 bases, J shed 7 bases, and the junction held 8 bases outside the gene matches. The length of the CDR3 is 13 residues. The CDR3 region is CASTLAGSNEQYF. The CDR3 nucleotides are TGTGCCAGCACCCTAGCGGGATCCAATGAGCAGTACTTC.

The chain joins TRBV5-1 to TRBJ2-3; 9 nucleotides match TRBD2. The CDR3 covers 16 residues. Germline V gene sequence: CDR1 SGHRS, CDR2 YFSETQ. V dropped 0 bases and J dropped 3; count of bases not matched to a gene: 5. The CDR3 DNA is TGCGCCAGCAGCTTGGTTTATAGCGGGAGAACAGATACGCAGTATTTT. Translated, it gives CASSLVYSGRTDTQYF.

This chain uses TRBV12-5 with TRBJ2-7, with D perhaps TRBD2 (6 bases). There are 14 residues in the CDR3. Trimming stripped 1 base from V and 3 bases from J, with 10 bases between. Per germline, CDR1 LGHNT and CDR2 FRNRAP. The CDR3 region has the DNA TGTGCTAGTGGTTTGGGACTAGTTTTCTACGAGCAGTACTTC. It yields the protein CASGLGLVFYEQYF.

The chain joins TRBV20-1 to TRBJ2-2; D is unresolved. Germline assignment: CDR1 DFQATT and CDR2 SNEGSKA (reference sequence). The CDR3 is 14 residues long. V was clipped by 2 bases and J by 6 bases, with 13 bases between them. Written as DNA, the CDR3 is TGCAGTGCTAGATCTTCTCCCTACCCCGGGGAGCTGTTTTTT. This sequence encodes CSARSSPYPGELFF.

This clonotype was observed many times. The chain uses TRBV4-2 and TRBJ1-2; D not certain. The V and J ends lost 0 bases and 2 bases respectively, with 7 bases between them. Per germline, CDR1 LGHNA and CDR2 YNFKEQ. This CDR3 has 14 residues. The CDR3 bases are TGTGCCAGCAGCCAAGATCTCGGGAACTATGGCTACACCTTC. Translating it yields CASSQDLGNYGYTF.

This clonotype was seen ten or more times. The J gene is TRBJ1-2, the V gene TRBV29-1; TRBD1 matches 8 bases. Germline V gives CDR1 SQVTM, CDR2 ANQGSEA. The J segment lost 5 bases and the V segment lost 1 base, leaving 12 bases of the junction unmatched. This CDR3 is 16 amino acids long. The CDR3 sequence: CSVEVYGQGKGYGYTF. The CDR3 region has the DNA TGCAGCGTTGAAGTCTACGGACAGGGCAAGGGGTATGGCTACACCTTC. The full variable domain, its missing parts supplied by reference TRBV29-1 and TRBJ1-2, is SAVISQKPSRDICQRGTSLTIQCQVDSQVTMMFWYRQQPGQSLTLIATANQGSEATYESGFVIDKFPISRPNLTFSTLTVSNMSPEDSSIYLCSVEVYGQGKGYGYTFGSGTRLTVV.

This chain joins TRBV7-2 and TRBJ2-3; 12 bases are shared with TRBD2. CDR1 and CDR2 from the germline V gene are SGHTA and FQGNSA. V was clipped by 4 bases and J by 2 bases; unmatched bases: 13. The CDR3 is 19 residues long. CDR3 sequence: CASSSSLAGGGPHTDTQYF. As DNA, the CDR3 is TGTGCCAGCAGCTCCTCACTAGCGGGGGGAGGTCCCCACACAGATACGCAGTATTTT.

The genes are TRBV28 and TRBJ1-2; 10 bases fit TRBD1. Losses at the gene ends were 7 bases for V and 8 bases for J; bases not matched to a gene: 7. CDR1 MDHEN and CDR2 SYDVKM come from the germline V gene. The CDR3 is made up of 13 amino acids. The CDR3 nucleotides read TGTGCCAGCATAACCGGGACAGGGGTAGGCTACACCTTC. Encoded protein: CASITGTGVGYTF.

There are a few counts of this clonotype. V gene TRBV21-1 combines with J gene TRBJ1-2. TRBV21-1 is labeled a pseudogene. CDR3 length: 13 residues. CDR3 amino acids: CASSKALGYGYTF. CDR3 DNA: TGTGCCAGCAGCAAAGCGCTGGGCTATGGCTACACCTTC.

V gene TRBV6-2 or TRBV6-3 combines with J gene TRBJ2-7; TRBD2 aligns across 9 bases. V gave up 1 base and J gave up 4 bases; unmatched junction bases: 8. The CDR3 sequence is 16 residues long. CDR1 MNHEY and CDR2 SVGEGT come from the germline V gene. The CDR3 bases are TGTGCCAGCAGTTACTACCCGGTGACTAGCGGTTACGAGCAGTACTTC. Its protein product is CASSYYPVTSGYEQYF.

The rearrangement joins TRBV30 to TRBJ1-2; 12 bases are a match to TRBD1. V gave up 5 bases and J gave up 4 bases; unmatched junction bases: 8. Germline CDR1 reads GTSNPN; CDR2 reads SVGIG (reference sequence). The CDR3 length is 15 residues. In DNA, the CDR3 is TGTGCCTGGGGGGACAGGGGGCGCGTGAGCTATGGCTACACCTTC. Its translation is CAWGDRGRVSYGYTF.

On this clonotype itself: A junction end diverges from the germline sequence, so it may reflect a read error. The rearrangement joins TRBV20-1 to TRBJ2-7; no clear D. CDR1 and CDR2 (germline): DFQATT, SNEGSKA (reference sequence). The CDR3 is made up of 11 amino acids. CDR3 sequence: CSIPRVPEEYF. DNA of the CDR3: TGCAGTATTCCCCGGGTCCCCGAGGAGTACTTC.

A word on this clonotype: The junction departs from germline at one end; a sequencing error may be responsible. The chain employs TRBV10-3 and TRBJ2-3; 8 bases map to TRBD1. Germline CDR1 reads ENHRY; CDR2 reads SYGVKD. The CDR3 has 18 amino acids. The CDR3 region has the DNA TGTGCCATCAGTGAGTCGATCGGGACAGGACCAAGCAAAGATACGCAGTATTTT. Translating gives CAISESIGTGPSKDTQYF.

The chain recombines TRBV29-1 with TRBJ2-3; D uncertain. Trimming took 3 bases from V and 4 from J, leaving 11 bases between them. The CDR3 consists of 13 residues. The germline V gene has CDR1 SQVTM and CDR2 ANQGSEA. The CDR3 DNA is TGCAGCGTTGAGAGGTTCGGTCCAGATACGCAGTATTTT. Its translation is CSVERFGPDTQYF.

This sequence joins TRBV20-1 and TRBJ2-1, with D possibly TRBD1 on 5 matching bases. CDR1 DFQATT and CDR2 SNEGSKA come from the germline V gene (reference sequence). The CDR3 is 16 amino acids. The V and J ends lost 0 bases and 2 bases respectively, with 14 bases between them. CDR3 DNA: TGCAGTGCTAGAGATCGGGCAGCAGGGACCTACAATGAGCAGTTCTTC. It specifies CSARDRAAGTYNEQFF.

This clonotype appeared a few times. The chain has TRBV28 and TRBJ1-2; 8 nucleotides align to TRBD1. This CDR3 is 14 amino acids long. Germline CDR1 MDHEN, CDR2 SYDVKM. V shed 11 bases and J 2 bases; nucleotides not matched to a gene: 10. This CDR3 reads CAGRPDRGNYGYTF. CDR3 DNA: TGTGCCGGGCGCCCCGACAGGGGAAACTATGGCTACACCTTC.

This rearrangement joins TRBV18 to TRBJ2-1, with D uncertain. Between the trimmed V and J ends, which lost 0 bases and 8 bases, there was a span of 8 bases. The CDR3 is 13 residues long. Per germline, CDR1 KGHSH and CDR2 LQKENI. The CDR3 sequence is CASSPPLRDEQFF. The DNA of the CDR3 is TGTGCCAGCTCACCACCCCTGAGAGATGAGCAGTTCTTC.

This clonotype was seen a few times. This chain connects TRBV20-1 to TRBJ2-3; 8 bases align to TRBD2. The germline CDR1 and CDR2 sequences are DFQATT and SNEGSKA (reference sequence). The length of the CDR3 is 14 residues. V was clipped by 3 bases and J by 5 bases; unmatched bases: 7. DNA of the CDR3: TGCAGTGCTAGTCTCGGGGGGGCCGAAGATACGCAGTATTTT. Amino acids: CSASLGGAEDTQYF.

This clonotype appeared a few times. This chain uses TRBV7-6 with TRBJ1-4; TRBD1 is a possible D gene (5 bases). The CDR3 extends over 16 amino acids. In germline, CDR1 is SGHVS, CDR2 FNYEAQ. V was trimmed by 1 base and J by 3 bases, leaving 12 bases between them. The CDR3 loop is CASSLEGAGSNEKLFF. The CDR3 DNA follows: TGTGCCAGCAGCTTAGAAGGGGCAGGATCTAATGAAAAACTGTTTTTT.

The gene calls are TRBV6-5 and TRBJ1-2; 9 bases agree with TRBD1. After removal of 5 bases from V and 3 bases from J, the junction contained 10 bases not matched to a gene. CDR3 length: 16 amino acids. Per the germline V gene, CDR1 is MNHEY and CDR2 is SVGAGI. The CDR3 DNA is TGTGCCAGCAGTCCTAACCGGGACAGGGACCACTATGGCTACACCTTC. Residues: CASSPNRDRDHYGYTF.

The chain couples TRBV20-1 to TRBJ2-1, with 10 nucleotides matching TRBD2. V lost 2 bases to trimming and J lost 7 bases; unmatched junction nucleotides: 14. Germline V gene data show CDR1 as DFQATT and CDR2 as SNEGSKA (reference sequence). This CDR3 comprises 17 residues. The CDR3 loop is CSARPSGRASTSNEQFF. For the CDR3, the DNA is TGCAGTGCTAGACCGAGCGGGAGGGCCTCGACCTCAAATGAGCAGTTCTTC.

This sequence joins TRBV6-5 and TRBJ1-2; tentative D call: TRBD1 (5 bases). Germline V gives CDR1 MNHEY, CDR2 SVGAGI. Trimming cost V 2 bases and J 4 bases, with 11 bases left between them. CDR3 size: 14 residues. The CDR3 DNA is TGTGCCAGCAGTTACGGGAGGCAGGGCTATGGCTACACCTTC. This sequence encodes CASSYGRQGYGYTF.